The clone carrying this T cell receptor beta chain was observed a handful of times. This sample was included in a study of OX40 agonist ivuxolimab in advanced cancers. Study background: Ivuxolimab was delivered to patients intravenously every 2 weeks at doses spanning 0.01 to 10 mg/kg.

The V and J ends lost 1 base and 7 bases respectively, with 8 bases between them. The CDR3 extends over 13 amino acids. Germline CDR1 SGHTA, CDR2 FQGNSA. Using immunoSEQ multiplex PCR, the repertoire was profiled, and TCRdb retains in-frame clones only, with some absent. Of roughly 90,000 clones listed, about 89% are singletons. Individuals having autoimmune disease history or systemic immunosuppression were not enrolled. The sample consisted of CD4+ or CD8+ T cells sorted from blood, taken in a trial of the OX40 agonist ivuxolimab. This TCR was recovered from an adult with an advanced solid tumor such as melanoma, head and neck, liver or kidney cancer. J is TRBJ1-5 and V is TRBV7-2; D is undetermined. CDR3 DNA sequence: TGTGCCAGCAGCTTAGAGCTCGGGCAGCCCCAGCATTTT. The encoded protein is CASSLELGQPQHF.